What follows describes a single T cell receptor beta chain. The PCR contained 60 Vbeta and 13 Jbeta primers. Sequenced by immunoSEQ multiplex PCR; TCRdb stores in-frame clones only, minus some. The sample records roughly 130,000 clones, about three quarters being singletons. This entry is derived from a study of cytomegalovirus exposure and HLA in healthy donors. From germline, CDR1 is SGHAT and CDR2 FQNNGV. This CDR3 region has 12 residues. V dropped 4 bases and J dropped 6 bases, with 10 bases sitting between them. The clonotype originates from a woman in her thirties or forties in good health and CMV-seronegative. The J gene is TRBJ2-7, the V gene TRBV11-2, with D tentatively TRBD2 (6 bases). Sequencing was done on a sample of PBMCs. In nucleotides, the CDR3 is TGTGCCAGCAGCTCGGAGGGTCGCGAGCAGTACTTC. This encodes CASSSEGREQYF.